The source of this TCR beta chain is a study of siplizumab effects on memory and regulatory T cells (dated by TCRdb to between 2017 and 2020). Looking at the study overall: The effect of the anti-CD2 antibody siplizumab on alloreactive T-cell subsets was examined in allogeneic mixed lymphocyte reactions constructed from human PBMCs. Results and caveats for the whole study, not just this receptor: Because sequences at frequencies below about 10^-5 were poorly captured, only a minor fraction of alloreactive clones could be mapped back to unstimulated subsets. In reactions with siplizumab, an average of approximately 69% of mappable alloreactive CD4+ clones were Treg-derived, compared with roughly 30% in control reactions. Whether proliferating Tregs from siplizumab cultures actually had suppressive function was not functionally confirmed. Unstimulated naive T cells appeared to be more diverse than memory T cells, and naive cells seemed to make a substantial contribution to the alloresponse. Siplizumab significantly reduced the cumulative frequency of alloreactive sequences traceable to unstimulated CD4+ memory T cells. For roughly 80-97% of proliferating CD4+ or CD8+ clones, no naive or memory phenotype could be assigned.

This clone was counted a few times. Its antigen is still unknown. Per-nucleotide qualities are absent, and no much larger clonotype sits a single base away. Unstimulated CD4+ memory cells were also sequenced in three donor pairs, together with CD4+ naive, CD8+ TEMRA, CD8+ naive and CD8+ effector memory subsets. Sorted unstimulated T cells and proliferating T cells recovered from mixed lymphocyte reactions underwent TCRbeta CDR3 sequencing. Fresh whole blood from around 10 HLA-typed healthy donors was used as the source from which PBMCs were isolated. CDR1 and CDR2, looked up from the germline V gene, are SGDLS and YYNGEE. The CDR3 runs 14 residues from the cysteine to the phenylalanine. The retained sequence is limited to the CDR3, 42 bases, with the frame set at the first base. Relative to germline, V is missing 4 bases and J is missing 4 bases, with 5 bases of the junction outside any gene match.

Libraries were made using the immunoSEQ multiplex PCR assay. The deep sequencing platform assayed some 90,000 TCR templates per sample. Genomic DNA extracted from sorted T cells was used for TCRbeta CDR3 sequencing. In the paper's pipeline: Clonal analysis of TCRbeta CDR3 data was done in the R programming language. Alloreactive CD4+ and CD8+ clones were defined by comparing unstimulated samples with post-reaction CFSE-low samples. By matching sequences to the repertoires of sorted unstimulated Treg and non-Treg cells, each alloreactive CD4+ clone was assigned a regulatory or non-regulatory origin. TCRdb took over this immuneACCESS table, retaining in-frame rearrangements with V and J assigned. Such tables are incomplete; in checked studies, under half of the missing clones stem from an unresolved V gene, and the remainder is unexplained. V and J calls and clone size come straight from that table; D and trimming were deduced from the DNA. Counted in this sample were about 50,000 clones; more than 85% of them appeared once. Clones ranked in the top ten supply less than 0.35% of the sample.

The sequenced material came from naive CD8+ T cells sorted from blood. This specimen's cell subset or site label, interpreted: unstimulated naive T cells. The chain employs TRBV9 and TRBJ1-1; the junction holds 9 bases that match TRBD1. The receptor was derived from a human donor in good health. The DNA is as follows: TGTGCCAGCAGCTGGGACAGGGAGGGCACTGAAGCTTTCTTT. It codes for CASSWDREGTEAFF.